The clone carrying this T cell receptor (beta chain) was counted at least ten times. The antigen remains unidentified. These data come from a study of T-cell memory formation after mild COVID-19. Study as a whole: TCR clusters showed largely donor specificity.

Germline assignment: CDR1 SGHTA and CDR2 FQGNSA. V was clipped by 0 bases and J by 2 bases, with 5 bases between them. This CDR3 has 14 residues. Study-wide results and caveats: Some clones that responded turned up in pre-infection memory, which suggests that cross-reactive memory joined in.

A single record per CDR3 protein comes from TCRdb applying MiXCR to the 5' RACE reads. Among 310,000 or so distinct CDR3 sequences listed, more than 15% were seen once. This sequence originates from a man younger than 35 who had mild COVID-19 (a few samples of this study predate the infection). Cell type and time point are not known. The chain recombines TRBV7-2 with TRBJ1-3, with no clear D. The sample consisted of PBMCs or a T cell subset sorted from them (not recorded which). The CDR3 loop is CASSLAPAGNTIYF. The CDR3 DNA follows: TGTGCCAGCAGCTTAGCGCCGGCTGGAAACACCATATATTTT.